The clone carrying this T cell receptor beta chain was detected ten times or more. Its antigen is not known. Enrolled ophthalmopathy patients presented with a Clinical Activity Score of at least 3, a NOSPECS grade of at least 4, and disease duration under 3 months. Those patients with uncontrolled infection, other autoimmune disease, pregnancy or lactation were excluded. RNA transcripts were the template for amplifying TCR beta CDR3 regions. TCR CDR3 regions were first amplified by RT-PCR with HTBI primers. TCRdb re-called the multiplex PCR reads through MiXCR, storing one row per CDR3 protein. The sample has roughly 600,000 distinct CDR3 sequences; roughly 15% are singletons. The sample comes from a study of T cells in Graves' hyperthyroidism and ophthalmopathy. General study results and limits: Among thyroid clonotypes expanded above 0.001, most also appeared in blood. Patients with ophthalmopathy were separated from those with stable hyperthyroidism by a 13 V-J model.

The sample comprised blood. This clonotype was obtained from a woman aged 50 to 65 with Graves' ophthalmopathy.

The CDR3 DNA reads TGTGCCAGCAGCCAGGGACTAGCGGCCTCTGTTACGCAGTATTTT. Translated, it gives CASSQGLAASVTQYF. The rearrangement joins TRBV6-1 to TRBJ2-3; 11 bases line up with TRBD2. This CDR3 has 15 amino acids. The germline gives CDR1 MNHNS, CDR2 SASEGT. V shed 6 bases and J 8 bases; nucleotides not matched to a gene: 10.